Ten or more counts support the clone carrying this T cell receptor (beta chain). Its specificity is not known. The data were obtained in a study of Graves' ophthalmopathy and Graves' hyperthyroidism. Study conclusions and caveats: Blood also harbored most expanded thyroid clonotypes above 0.001 frequency. A model built from 13 signatures distinguished ophthalmopathy from stable hyperthyroidism with approximately 90% sensitivity and about 80% specificity.

The authors amplified TCR beta CDR3 regions, and they did so from RNA transcripts for repertoire sequencing. Investigators did first-round RT-PCR with HTBI primers, then second-round multiplex PCR. TCRdb re-called the multiplex PCR reads with MiXCR, one entry per CDR3 protein. In the table there are hundreds of thousands of distinct CDR3 sequences, over 20% of which are singletons. The diagnosis was founded upon clinical symptoms, serum thyroxine, TRAb, thyroid ultrasound and orbital computed tomography. Approximately 10 ml of fresh blood yielded the PBMCs by density gradient. The sequenced material came from peripheral blood. This sequence was found in a woman younger than 30 with stable Graves' hyperthyroidism.

For the CDR3, the DNA is TGTGCCAGGTTGGGCGGAATCAATCAGCCCCAGCATTTT. It translates to CARLGGINQPQHF. The chain carries TRBV6-2 or TRBV6-3 and TRBJ1-5, with D uncertain. This CDR3 comprises 13 residues. Trimming took off 9 bases at V and 3 bases at J, with 12 bases between the two ends. Germline values: CDR1 MNHEY, CDR2 SVGEGT.